This T cell receptor (beta chain) derives from a study of blood T cell repertoires in COVID-19. Study context: T cells, B-cell-depleted T cells, or PBMCs provided the cDNA or gDNA that served as material.

As handled by the study authors: Reference gene primer amplification yielded estimated nucleated cell counts. The data were produced by immunoSEQ multiplex PCR, yet TCRdb's version contains in-frame clones alone and is incomplete. V and J calls and clone size are copied from that table; D and trimming were computed from the DNA. This table has 65,000 to 85,000 clones, around 87% appearing once. The CDR3 spans 13 residues. Germline CDR1 KGHDR, CDR2 SFDVKD. V lost 8 bases, J lost 3 bases, and 11 bases lay in between. The origin of this receptor is a man between 50 and 59 years old with acute or convalescent COVID-19. The chain is built from TRBV24-1 and TRBJ2-3; D remains unclear. Sequencing was done on a sample of peripheral blood. CDR3 amino acids: CATTTERTDTQYF. CDR3 sequence (DNA): TGTGCCACCACGACGGAGAGGACAGATACGCAGTATTTT.